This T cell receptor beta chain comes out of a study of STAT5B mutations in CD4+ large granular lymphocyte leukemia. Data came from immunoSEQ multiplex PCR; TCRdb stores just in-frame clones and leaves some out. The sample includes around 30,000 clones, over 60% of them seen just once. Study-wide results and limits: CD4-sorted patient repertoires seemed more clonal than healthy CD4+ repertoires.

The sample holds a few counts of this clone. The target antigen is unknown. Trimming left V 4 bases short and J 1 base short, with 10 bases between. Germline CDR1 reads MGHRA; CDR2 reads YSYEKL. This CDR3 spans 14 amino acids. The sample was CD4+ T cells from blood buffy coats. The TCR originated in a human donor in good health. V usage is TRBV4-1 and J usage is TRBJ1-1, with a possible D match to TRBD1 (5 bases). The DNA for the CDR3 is TGCGCCAGCAGCCCCACAGGCGGGAACACTGAAGCTTTCTTT. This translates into CASSPTGGNTEAFF.